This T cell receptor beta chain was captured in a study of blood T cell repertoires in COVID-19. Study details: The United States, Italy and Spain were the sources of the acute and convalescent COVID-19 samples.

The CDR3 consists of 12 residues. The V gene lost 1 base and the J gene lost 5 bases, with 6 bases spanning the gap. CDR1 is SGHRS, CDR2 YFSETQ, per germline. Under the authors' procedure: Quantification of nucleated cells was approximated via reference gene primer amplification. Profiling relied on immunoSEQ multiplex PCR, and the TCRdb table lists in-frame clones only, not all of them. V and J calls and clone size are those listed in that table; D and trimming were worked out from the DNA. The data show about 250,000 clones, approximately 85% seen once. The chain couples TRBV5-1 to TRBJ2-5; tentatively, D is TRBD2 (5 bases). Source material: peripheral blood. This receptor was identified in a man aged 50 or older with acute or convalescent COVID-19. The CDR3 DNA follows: TGCGCCAGCAGCTTGTCTAGCGAGACCCAGTACTTC. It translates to CASSLSSETQYF.